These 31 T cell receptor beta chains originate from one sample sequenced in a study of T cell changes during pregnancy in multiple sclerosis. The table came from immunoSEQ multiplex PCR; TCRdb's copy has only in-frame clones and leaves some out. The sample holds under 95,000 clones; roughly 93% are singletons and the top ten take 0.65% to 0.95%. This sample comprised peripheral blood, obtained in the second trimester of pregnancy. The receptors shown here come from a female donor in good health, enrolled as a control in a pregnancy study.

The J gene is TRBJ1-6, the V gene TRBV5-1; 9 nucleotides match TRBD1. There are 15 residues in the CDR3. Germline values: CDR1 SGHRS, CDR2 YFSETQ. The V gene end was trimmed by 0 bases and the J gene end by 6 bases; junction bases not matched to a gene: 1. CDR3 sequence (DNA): TGCGCCAGCAGCTTGGAGACAGGGGGTAATTCACCCCTCCACTTT. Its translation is CASSLETGGNSPLHF. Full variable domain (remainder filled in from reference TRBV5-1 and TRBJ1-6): KAGVTQTPRYLIKTRGQQVTLSCSPISGHRSVSWYQQTPGQGLQFLFEYFSETQRNKGNFPGRFSGRQFSNSRSEMNVSTLELGDSALYLCASSLETGGNSPLHFGNGTRLTVT.

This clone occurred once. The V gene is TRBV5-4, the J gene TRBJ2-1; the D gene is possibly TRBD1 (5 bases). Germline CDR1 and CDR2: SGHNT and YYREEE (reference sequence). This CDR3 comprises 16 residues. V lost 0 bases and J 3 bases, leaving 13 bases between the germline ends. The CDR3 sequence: CASSLEAGFHYNEQFF. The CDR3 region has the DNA TGTGCCAGCAGCTTGGAAGCAGGGTTCCACTACAATGAGCAGTTCTTC. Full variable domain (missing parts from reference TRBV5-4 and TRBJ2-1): ETGVTQSPTHLIKTRGQQVTLRCSSQSGHNTVSWYQQALGQGPQFIFQYYREEENGRGNFPPRFSGLQFPNYSSELNVNALELDDSALYLCASSLEAGFHYNEQFFGPGTRLTVL.

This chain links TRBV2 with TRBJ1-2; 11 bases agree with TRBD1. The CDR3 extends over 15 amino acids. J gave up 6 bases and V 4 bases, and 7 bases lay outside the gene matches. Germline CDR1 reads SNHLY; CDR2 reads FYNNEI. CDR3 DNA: TGTGCCAGCAGTGGGGGGACAGGGGGAGTGGATGGCTACACCTTC. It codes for CASSGGTGGVDGYTF. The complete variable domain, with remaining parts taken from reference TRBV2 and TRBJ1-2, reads EPEVTQTPSHQVTQMGQEVILRCVPISNHLYFYWYRQILGQKVEFLVSFYNNEISEKSEIFDDQFSVERPDGSNFTLKIRSTKLEDSAMYFCASSGGTGGVDGYTFGSGTRLTVV.

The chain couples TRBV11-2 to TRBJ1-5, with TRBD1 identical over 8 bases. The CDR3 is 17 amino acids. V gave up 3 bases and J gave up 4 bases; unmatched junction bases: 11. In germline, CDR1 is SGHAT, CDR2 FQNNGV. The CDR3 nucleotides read TGTGCCAGCAGCTTTCGTTATGCGGACAGGGTGAATCAGCCCCAGCATTTT. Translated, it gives CASSFRYADRVNQPQHF.

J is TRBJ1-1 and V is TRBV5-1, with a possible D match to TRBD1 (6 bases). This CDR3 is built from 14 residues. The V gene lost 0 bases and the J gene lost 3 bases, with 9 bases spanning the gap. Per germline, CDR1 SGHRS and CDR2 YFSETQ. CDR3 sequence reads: CASSLGQVYTEAFF. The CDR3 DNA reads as TGCGCCAGCAGCTTGGGACAGGTCTACACTGAAGCTTTCTTT.

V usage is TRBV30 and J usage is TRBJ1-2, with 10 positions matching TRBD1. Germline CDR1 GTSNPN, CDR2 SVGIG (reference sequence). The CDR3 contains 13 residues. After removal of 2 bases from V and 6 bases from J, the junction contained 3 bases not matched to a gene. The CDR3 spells CAWSTGTGDGYTF. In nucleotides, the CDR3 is TGTGCCTGGAGTACCGGGACAGGGGATGGCTACACCTTC.

The CDR3: CASSPPMRGNTGEQFF. For the CDR3, the DNA is TGTGCCAGCTCACCACCAATGCGGGGTAACACCGGTGAGCAGTTCTTC. The gene calls are TRBV18 and TRBJ2-1, with D possibly being TRBD2 (6 bases). Trimming cost V 0 bases and J 9 bases, with 18 bases left between them. Looked up from germline, CDR1 is KGHSH and CDR2 is LQKENI. CDR3 size: 16 residues.

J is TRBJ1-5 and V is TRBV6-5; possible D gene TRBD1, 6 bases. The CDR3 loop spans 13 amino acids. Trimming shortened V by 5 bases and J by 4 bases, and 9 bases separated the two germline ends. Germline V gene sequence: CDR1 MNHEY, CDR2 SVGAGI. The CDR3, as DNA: TGTGCCAGCAGTACAGGGCTTAATCAGCCCCAGCATTTT. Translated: CASSTGLNQPQHF.

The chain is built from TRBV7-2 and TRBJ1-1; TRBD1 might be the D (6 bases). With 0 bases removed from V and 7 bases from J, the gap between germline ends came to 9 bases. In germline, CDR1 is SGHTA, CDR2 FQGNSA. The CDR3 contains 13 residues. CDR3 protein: CASSLADSREAFF. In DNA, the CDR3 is TGTGCCAGCAGCTTAGCGGACAGCCGTGAAGCTTTCTTT.

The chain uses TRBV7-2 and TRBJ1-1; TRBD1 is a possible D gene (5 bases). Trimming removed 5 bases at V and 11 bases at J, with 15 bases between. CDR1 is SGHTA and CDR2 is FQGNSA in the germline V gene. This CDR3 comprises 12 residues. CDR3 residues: CASSRRGVRAFF. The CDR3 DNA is TGTGCCAGCAGCCGCCGGGGGGTTAGGGCTTTCTTT.

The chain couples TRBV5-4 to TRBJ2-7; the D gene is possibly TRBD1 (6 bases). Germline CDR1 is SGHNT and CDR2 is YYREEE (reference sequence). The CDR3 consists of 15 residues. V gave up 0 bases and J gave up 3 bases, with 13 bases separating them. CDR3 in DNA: TGTGCCAGCAGCTTGGAGATTGCCAGGGGCTACGAGCAGTACTTC. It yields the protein CASSLEIARGYEQYF.

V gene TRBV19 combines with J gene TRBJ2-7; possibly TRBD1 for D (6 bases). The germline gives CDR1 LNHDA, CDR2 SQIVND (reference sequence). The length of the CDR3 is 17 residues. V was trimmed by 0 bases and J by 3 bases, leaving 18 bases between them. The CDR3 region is CASSIDFTGYTGYEQYF. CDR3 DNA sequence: TGTGCCAGTAGTATAGACTTTACAGGGTACACCGGCTACGAGCAGTACTTC.

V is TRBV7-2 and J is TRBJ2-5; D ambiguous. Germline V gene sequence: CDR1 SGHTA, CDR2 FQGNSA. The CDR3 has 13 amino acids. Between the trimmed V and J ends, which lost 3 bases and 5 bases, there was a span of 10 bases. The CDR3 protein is CASSFFPPETQYF. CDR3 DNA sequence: TGTGCCAGCAGCTTCTTCCCCCCGGAGACCCAGTACTTC.

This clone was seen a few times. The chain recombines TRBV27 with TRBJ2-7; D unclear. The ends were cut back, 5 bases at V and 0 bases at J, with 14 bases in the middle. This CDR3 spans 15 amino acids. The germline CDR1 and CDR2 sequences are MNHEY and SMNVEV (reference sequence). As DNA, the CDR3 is TGTGCCAGCAGTCAAATCCCGCTACTCTCCTACGAGCAGTACTTC. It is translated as CASSQIPLLSYEQYF.

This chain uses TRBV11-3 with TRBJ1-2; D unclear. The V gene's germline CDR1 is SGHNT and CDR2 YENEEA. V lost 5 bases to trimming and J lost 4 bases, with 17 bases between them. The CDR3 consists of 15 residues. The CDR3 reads CASSARGEGVYGYTF. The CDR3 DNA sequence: TGTGCCAGCAGCGCCCGGGGAGAAGGTGTCTATGGCTACACCTTC.

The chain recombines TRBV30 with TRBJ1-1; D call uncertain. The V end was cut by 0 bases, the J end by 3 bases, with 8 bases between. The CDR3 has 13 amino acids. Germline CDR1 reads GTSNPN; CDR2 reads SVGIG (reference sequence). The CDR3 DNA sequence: TGTGCCTGGAGTGTATTAGTGTACACTGAAGCTTTCTTT. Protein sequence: CAWSVLVYTEAFF.

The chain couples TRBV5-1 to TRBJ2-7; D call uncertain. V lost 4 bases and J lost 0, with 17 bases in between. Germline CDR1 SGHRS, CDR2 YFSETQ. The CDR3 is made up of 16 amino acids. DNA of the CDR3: TGCGCCAGCAGCCCCAAATCAGCGAGTAGCTCCTACGAGCAGTACTTC. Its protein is CASSPKSASSSYEQYF.

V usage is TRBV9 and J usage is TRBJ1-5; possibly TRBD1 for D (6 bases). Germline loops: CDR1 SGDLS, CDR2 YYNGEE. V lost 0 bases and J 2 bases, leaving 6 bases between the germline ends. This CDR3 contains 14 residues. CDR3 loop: CASSVGQGNQPQHF. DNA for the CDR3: TGTGCCAGCAGCGTAGGACAGGGCAATCAGCCCCAGCATTTT.

CDR3 nucleotides: TGTGCCAGCTCACGGACAGGAGACAATGAGCAGTTCTTC. It yields the protein CASSRTGDNEQFF. The chain employs TRBV18 and TRBJ2-1; 7 bases line up with TRBD1. CDR3 length: 13 amino acids. Germline CDR1 is KGHSH and CDR2 is LQKENI. V trimming: 4 bases; J trimming: 5 bases; junction bases outside the gene matches: 2.

The DNA for the CDR3 is TGTGCCAGCTTGGGTCAGATGGAGGGGAGCTATGGCTACACCTTC. Its protein is CASLGQMEGSYGYTF. This rearrangement joins TRBV2 to TRBJ1-2, with D possibly TRBD1 on 5 matching bases. V lost 8 bases and J lost 4, with 20 bases in between. Looked up from germline, CDR1 is SNHLY and CDR2 is FYNNEI. The CDR3 has 15 amino acids.

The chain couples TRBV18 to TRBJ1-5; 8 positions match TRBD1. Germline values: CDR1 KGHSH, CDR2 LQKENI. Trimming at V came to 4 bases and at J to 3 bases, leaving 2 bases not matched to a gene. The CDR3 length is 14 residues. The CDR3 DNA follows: TGTGCCAGCTCACGGGGACAGGTCAATCAGCCCCAGCATTTT. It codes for CASSRGQVNQPQHF.

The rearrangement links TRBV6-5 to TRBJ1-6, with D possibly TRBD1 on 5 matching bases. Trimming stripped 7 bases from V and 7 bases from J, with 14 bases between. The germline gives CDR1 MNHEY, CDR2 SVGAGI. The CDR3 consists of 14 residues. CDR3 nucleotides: TGTGCCAGCATAGGCAGGGCGGCCAATTCACCCCTCCACTTT. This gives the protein CASIGRAANSPLHF.

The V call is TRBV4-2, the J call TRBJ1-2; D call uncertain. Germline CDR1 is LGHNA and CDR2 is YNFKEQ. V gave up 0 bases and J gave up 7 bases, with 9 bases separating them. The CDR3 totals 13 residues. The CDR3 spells CASSQESGFGYTF. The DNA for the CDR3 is TGTGCCAGCAGCCAAGAGTCCGGGTTTGGCTACACCTTC.

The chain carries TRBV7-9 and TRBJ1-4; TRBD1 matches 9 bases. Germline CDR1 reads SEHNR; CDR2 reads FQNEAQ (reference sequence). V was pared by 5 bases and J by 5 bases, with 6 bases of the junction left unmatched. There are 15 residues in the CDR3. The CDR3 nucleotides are TGTGCCAGCAGCCCGGGGGACAGGGAAAATGAAAAACTGTTTTTT. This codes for CASSPGDRENEKLFF.

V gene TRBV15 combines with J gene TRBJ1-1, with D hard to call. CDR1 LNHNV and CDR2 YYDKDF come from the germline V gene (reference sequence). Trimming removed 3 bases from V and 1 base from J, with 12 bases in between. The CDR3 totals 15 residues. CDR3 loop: CATSRGGLGNTEAFF. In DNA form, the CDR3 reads TGTGCCACCAGCAGGGGAGGGCTGGGGAACACTGAAGCTTTCTTT.

The CDR3 coding sequence is TGTGCCAGCTCACCACGACAGGTCTCTGGAAACACCATATATTTT. Protein product: CASSPRQVSGNTIYF. The chain is built from TRBV18 and TRBJ1-3; a possible D gene is TRBD1 (6 bases). There are 15 residues in the CDR3. Germline lookup yields CDR1 KGHSH and CDR2 LQKENI. V gave up 1 base and J gave up 0 bases, with 7 bases separating them. The entire variable domain, with the rest obtained from reference TRBV18 and TRBJ1-3, is as follows: NAGVMQNPRHLVRRRGQEARLRCSPMKGHSHVYWYRQLPEEGLKFMVYLQKENIIDESGMPKERFSAEFPKEGPSILRIQQVVRGDSAAYFCASSPRQVSGNTIYFGEGSWLTVV.

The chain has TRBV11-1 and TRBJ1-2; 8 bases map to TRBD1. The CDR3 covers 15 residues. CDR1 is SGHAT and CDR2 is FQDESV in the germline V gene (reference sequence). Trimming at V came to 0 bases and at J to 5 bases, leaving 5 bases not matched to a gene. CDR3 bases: TGTGCCAGCAGCTTAGCCCTGGACAGGGCATATGGCTACACCTTC. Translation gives CASSLALDRAYGYTF.

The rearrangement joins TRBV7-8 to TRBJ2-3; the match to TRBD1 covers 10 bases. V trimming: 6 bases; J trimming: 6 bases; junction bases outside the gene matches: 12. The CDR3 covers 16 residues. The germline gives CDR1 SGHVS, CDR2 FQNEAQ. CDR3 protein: CASREGTGVGWDTQYF. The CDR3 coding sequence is TGTGCCAGCAGGGAGGGGACAGGGGTTGGTTGGGATACGCAGTATTTT.

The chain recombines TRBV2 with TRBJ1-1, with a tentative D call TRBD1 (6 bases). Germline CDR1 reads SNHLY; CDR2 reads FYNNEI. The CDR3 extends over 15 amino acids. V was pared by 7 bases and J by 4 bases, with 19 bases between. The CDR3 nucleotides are TGTGCCAGCAACCCACTGACAGGTGGAGGCACTGAAGCTTTCTTT. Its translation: CASNPLTGGGTEAFF.

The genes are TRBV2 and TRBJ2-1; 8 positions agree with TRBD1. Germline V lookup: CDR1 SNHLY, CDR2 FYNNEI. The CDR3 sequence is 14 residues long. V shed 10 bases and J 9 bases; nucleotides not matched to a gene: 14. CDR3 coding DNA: TGTGCCACTGTACGACAGGGGTGGGGGAGTGAGCAGTTCTTC. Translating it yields CATVRQGWGSEQFF.

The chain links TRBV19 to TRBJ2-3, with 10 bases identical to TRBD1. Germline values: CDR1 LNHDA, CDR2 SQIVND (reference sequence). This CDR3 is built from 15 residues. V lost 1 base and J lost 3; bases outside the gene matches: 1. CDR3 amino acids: CASSIGTGGTDTQYF. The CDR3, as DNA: TGTGCCAGTAGTATAGGGACAGGGGGAACAGATACGCAGTATTTT.